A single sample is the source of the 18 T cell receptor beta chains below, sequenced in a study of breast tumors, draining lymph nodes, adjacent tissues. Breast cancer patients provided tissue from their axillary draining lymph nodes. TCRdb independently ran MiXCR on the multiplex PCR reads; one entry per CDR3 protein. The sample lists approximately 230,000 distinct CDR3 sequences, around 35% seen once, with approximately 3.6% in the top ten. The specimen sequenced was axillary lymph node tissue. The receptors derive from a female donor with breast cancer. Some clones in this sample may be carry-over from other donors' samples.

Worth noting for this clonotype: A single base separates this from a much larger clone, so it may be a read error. Here the CDR3 reads CASGQGGRASEQFF. The CDR3 DNA is TGCGCCAGCGGCCAAGGTGGGAGGGCCAGTGAGCAGTTCTTC. This chain joins TRBV4-3 and TRBJ2-1, with 7 positions matching TRBD2. Germline CDR1 is LGHNA and CDR2 is YSLEER. CDR3 length: 14 amino acids.

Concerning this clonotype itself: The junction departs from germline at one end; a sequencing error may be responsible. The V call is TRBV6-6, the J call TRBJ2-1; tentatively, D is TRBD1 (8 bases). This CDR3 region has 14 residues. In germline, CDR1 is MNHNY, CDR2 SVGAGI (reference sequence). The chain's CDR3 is CASSHSTGEGEQFF. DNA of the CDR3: TGTGCCAGCAGTCACTCGACAGGGGAGGGTGAGCAGTTCTTC.

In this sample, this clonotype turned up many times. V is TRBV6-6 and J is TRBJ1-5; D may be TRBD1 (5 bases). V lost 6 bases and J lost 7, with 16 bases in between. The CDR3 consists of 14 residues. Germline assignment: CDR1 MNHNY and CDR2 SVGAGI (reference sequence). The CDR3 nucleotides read TGTGCCAGCAGGCCCCAGGGTAGTTGGCAGCCCCAGCATTTT. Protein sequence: CASRPQGSWQPQHF.

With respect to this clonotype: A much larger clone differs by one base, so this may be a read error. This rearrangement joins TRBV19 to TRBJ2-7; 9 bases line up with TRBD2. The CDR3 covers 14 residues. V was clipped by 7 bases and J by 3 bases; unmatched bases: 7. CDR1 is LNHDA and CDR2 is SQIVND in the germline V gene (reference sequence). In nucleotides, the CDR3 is TGTGCCAGTAACCTGAGACTAGCGGACTACGAGCAGTACTTC. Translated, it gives CASNLRLADYEQYF.

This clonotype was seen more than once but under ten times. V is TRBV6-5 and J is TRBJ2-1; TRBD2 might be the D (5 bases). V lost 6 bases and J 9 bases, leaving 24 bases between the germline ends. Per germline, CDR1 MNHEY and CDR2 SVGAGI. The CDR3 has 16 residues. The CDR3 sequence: CASSLRRSPHRGEQFF. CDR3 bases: TGTGCCAGCAGCCTCCGACGGTCACCCCACCGGGGTGAGCAGTTCTTC.

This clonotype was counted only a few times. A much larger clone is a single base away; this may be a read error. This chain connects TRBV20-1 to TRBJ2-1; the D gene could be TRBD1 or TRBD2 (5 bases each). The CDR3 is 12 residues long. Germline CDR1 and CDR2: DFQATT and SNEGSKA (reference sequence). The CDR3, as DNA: TGCAGTGCTAGTATGGGGGAAGGCTTGCAGCTCTTC. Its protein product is CSASMGEGLQLF.

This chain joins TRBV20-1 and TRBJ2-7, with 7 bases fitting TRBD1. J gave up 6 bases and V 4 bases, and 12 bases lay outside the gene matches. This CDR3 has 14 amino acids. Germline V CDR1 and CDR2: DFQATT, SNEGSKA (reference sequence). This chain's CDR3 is CSAIGPDRTPEQYF. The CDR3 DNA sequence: TGCAGTGCTATAGGCCCGGACAGGACCCCCGAGCAGTACTTC.

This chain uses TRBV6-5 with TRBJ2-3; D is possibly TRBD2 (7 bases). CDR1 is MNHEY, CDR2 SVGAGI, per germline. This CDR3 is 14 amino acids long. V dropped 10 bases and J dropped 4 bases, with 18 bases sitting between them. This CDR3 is CATPQGTTSDTQYF. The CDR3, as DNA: TGTGCCACCCCTCAGGGGACTACATCAGATACGCAGTATTTT.

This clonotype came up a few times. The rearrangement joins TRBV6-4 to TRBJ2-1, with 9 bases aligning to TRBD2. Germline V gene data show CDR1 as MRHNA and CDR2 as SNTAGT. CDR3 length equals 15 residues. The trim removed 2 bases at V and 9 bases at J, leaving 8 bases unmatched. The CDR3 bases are TGTGCCAGCAGTGACCCCCAGCGGGGGGCTTTTGAGCAGTTCTTC. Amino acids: CASSDPQRGAFEQFF.

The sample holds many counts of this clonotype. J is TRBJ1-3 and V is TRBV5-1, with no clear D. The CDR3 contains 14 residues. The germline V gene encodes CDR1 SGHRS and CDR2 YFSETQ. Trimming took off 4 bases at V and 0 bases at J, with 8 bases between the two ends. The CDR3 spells CASSRTSSGNTIYF. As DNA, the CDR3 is TGCGCCAGCAGCCGGACCTCCTCTGGAAACACCATATATTTT.

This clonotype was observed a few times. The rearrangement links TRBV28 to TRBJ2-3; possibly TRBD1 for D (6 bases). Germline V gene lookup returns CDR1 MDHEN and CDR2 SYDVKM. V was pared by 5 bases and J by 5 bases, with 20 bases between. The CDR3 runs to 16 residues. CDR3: CASSPGFGGKGDTQYF. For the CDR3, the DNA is TGTGCCAGCAGTCCGGGGTTTGGGGGCAAGGGAGATACGCAGTATTTT. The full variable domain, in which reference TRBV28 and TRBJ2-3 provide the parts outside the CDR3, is DVKVTQSSRYLVKRTGEKVFLECVQDMDHENMFWYRQDPGLGLRLIYFSYDVKMKEKGDIPEGYSVSREKKERFSLILESASTNQTSMYLCASSPGFGGKGDTQYFGPGTRLTVL.

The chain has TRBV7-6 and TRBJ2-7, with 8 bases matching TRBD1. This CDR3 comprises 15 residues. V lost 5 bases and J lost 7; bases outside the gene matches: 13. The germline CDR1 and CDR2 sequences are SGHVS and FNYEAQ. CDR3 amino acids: CASSQEGQGFDEQYF. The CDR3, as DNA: TGTGCCAGCAGCCAAGAAGGACAGGGTTTTGATGAGCAGTACTTC.

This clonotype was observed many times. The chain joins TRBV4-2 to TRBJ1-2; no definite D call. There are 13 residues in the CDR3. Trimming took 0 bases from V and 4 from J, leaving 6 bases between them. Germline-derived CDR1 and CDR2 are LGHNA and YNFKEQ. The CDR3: CASSQEGSYGYTF. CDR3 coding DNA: TGTGCCAGCAGCCAAGAGGGTTCCTATGGCTACACCTTC.

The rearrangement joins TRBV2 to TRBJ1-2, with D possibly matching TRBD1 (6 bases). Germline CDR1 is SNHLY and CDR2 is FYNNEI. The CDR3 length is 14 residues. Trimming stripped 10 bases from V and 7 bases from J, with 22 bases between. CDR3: CATAIEGGGLGYTF. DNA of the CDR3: TGTGCCACCGCTATAGAGGGGGGCGGGCTTGGCTACACCTTC.

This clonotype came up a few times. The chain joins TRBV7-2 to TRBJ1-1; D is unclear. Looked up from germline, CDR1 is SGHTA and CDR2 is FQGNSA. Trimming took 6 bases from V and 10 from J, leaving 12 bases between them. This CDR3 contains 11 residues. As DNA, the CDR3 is TGTGCCAGCAGTAACGGTGGCGGAGCTTTCTTT. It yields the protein CASSNGGGAFF. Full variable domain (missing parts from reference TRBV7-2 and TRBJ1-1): GAGVSQSPSNKVTEKGKDVELRCDPISGHTALYWYRQSLGQGLEFLIYFQGNSAPDKSGLPSDRFSAERTGGSVSTLTIQRTQQEDSAVYLCASSNGGGAFFGQGTRLTVV.

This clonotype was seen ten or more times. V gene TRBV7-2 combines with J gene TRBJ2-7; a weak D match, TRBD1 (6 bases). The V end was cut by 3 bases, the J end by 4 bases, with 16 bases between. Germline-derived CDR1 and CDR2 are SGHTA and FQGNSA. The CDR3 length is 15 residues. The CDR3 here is CASSFTQGKLYEQYF. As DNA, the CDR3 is TGTGCCAGCAGCTTTACTCAGGGGAAGCTGTACGAGCAGTACTTC.

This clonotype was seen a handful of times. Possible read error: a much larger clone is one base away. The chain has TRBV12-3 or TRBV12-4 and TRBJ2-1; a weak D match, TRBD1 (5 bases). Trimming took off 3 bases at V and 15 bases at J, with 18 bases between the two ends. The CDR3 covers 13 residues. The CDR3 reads CASSFGQGGSRFF. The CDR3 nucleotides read TGTGCCAGCAGTTTCGGGCAGGGCGGTTCGAGGTTCTTC.

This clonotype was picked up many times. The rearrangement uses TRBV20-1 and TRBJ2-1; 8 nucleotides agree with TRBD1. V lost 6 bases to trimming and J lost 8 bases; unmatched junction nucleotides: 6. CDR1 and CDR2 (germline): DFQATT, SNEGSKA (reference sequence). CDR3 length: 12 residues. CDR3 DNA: TGCAGTGCAAACAGGGGGGTCGATGAGCAGTTCTTC. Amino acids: CSANRGVDEQFF.